This T cell receptor beta chain was profiled in a study of PD-1 blockade in mismatch repair-deficient tumors. The data were produced by immunoSEQ multiplex PCR, yet TCRdb's version contains in-frame clones alone and is incomplete. This sample has 40,000 to 65,000 clones; approximately 84% occur once, and the top ten carry roughly 8.1%. Germline CDR1 SQVTM, CDR2 ANQGSEA. V shed 2 bases and J shed 4 bases, with 8 bases lying between them. The CDR3 is 12 amino acids. The material sequenced was peripheral blood, taken roughly 20 weeks after starting pembrolizumab. The sequence derives from an adult with mismatch repair-deficient cancer. This chain links TRBV29-1 with TRBJ1-1; maybe TRBD1 (6 bases). CDR3 protein: CSVEKGGTEAFF. CDR3 in DNA: TGCAGCGTTGAAAAAGGGGGCACTGAAGCTTTCTTT. Full variable domain (remainder filled in from reference TRBV29-1 and TRBJ1-1): SAVISQKPSRDICQRGTSLTIQCQVDSQVTMMFWYRQQPGQSLTLIATANQGSEATYESGFVIDKFPISRPNLTFSTLTVSNMSPEDSSIYLCSVEKGGTEAFFGQGTRLTVV.